A single TCR beta chain is shown here with its context. Its specificity is not known. This entry is derived from a study of cytomegalovirus exposure and HLA in healthy donors. Study summary: Findings of an earlier analysis included some 120 million unique TCR beta sequences from roughly 200 million T cells. General study points: Most observed TCR sequences were rare, whereas some public TCRs were detected in many donors. Reported performance of the classifier showed diagnosis of cytomegalovirus status with high specificity and sensitivity. Association of a missense DCLRE1C variant with TCR beta V- and J-gene trimming was reported in a later analysis.

Primers for the PCR totalled 60 Vbeta and 13 Jbeta. Clones were sequenced by immunoSEQ multiplex PCR, and TCRdb holds only the in-frame ones, with some missing. The table lists 100,000 to 150,000 clones, approximately 79% of them singletons. The CDR3 totals 16 residues. The germline V gene encodes CDR1 SGHVS and CDR2 FQNEAQ. The ends were cut back, 5 bases at V and 0 bases at J, with 14 bases in the middle. Input material: PBMCs. The receptor was isolated from a young man in good health and CMV-seronegative. The rearrangement joins TRBV7-8 to TRBJ2-1; D possibly corresponds to TRBD2 (6 bases). This CDR3 is CASSARDGSSYNEQFF. In nucleotides, the CDR3 is TGTGCCAGCAGCGCCCGGGACGGGAGCTCCTACAATGAGCAGTTCTTC.